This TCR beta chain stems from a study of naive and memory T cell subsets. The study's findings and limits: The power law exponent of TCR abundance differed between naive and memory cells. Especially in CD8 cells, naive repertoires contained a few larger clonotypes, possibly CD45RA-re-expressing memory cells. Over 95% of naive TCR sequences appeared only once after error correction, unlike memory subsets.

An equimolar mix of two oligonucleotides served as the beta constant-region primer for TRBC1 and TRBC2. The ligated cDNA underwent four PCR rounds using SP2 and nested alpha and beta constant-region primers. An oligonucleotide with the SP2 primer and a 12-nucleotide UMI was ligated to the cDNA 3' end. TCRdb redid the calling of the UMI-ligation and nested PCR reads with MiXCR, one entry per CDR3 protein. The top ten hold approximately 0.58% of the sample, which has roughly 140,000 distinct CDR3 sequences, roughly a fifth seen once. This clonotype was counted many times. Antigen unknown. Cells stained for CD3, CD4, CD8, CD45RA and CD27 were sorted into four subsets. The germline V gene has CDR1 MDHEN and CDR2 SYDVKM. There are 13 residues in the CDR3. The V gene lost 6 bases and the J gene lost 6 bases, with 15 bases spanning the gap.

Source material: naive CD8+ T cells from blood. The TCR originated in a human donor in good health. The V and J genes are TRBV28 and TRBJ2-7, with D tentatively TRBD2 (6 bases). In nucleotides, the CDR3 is TGTGCCAGCAGCGGGGAGGAGGGAACCGAGCAGTACTTC. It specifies CASSGEEGTEQYF. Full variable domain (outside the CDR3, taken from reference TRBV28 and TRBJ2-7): DVKVTQSSRYLVKRTGEKVFLECVQDMDHENMFWYRQDPGLGLRLIYFSYDVKMKEKGDIPEGYSVSREKKERFSLILESASTNQTSMYLCASSGEEGTEQYFGPGTRLTVT.